This is a list of T cell receptor beta chains from one sample in a study of blood T cell repertoires in COVID-19. Sequenced by immunoSEQ multiplex PCR; TCRdb stores in-frame clones only, minus some. Of 250,000 to 300,000 clones in the sample, roughly 86% were seen once. The sequenced sample consisted of PBMCs or T cells enriched from blood (not recorded which). These receptors were obtained from a woman in her fifties or sixties who had recovered from COVID-19. Both conserved end residues are part of each CDR3. Each record gives: V gene, D gene, J gene, CDR3 DNA, CDR3 protein. A D gene is named only where the DNA matches it firmly.

V gene: TRBV5-1; D gene: TRBD1; J gene: TRBJ2-1; CDR3 DNA: TGCGCCAGCAGCATCGGACAGGGGACATACAATGAGCAGTTCTTC; CDR3 protein: CASSIGQGTYNEQFF
V gene: TRBV6-5; D gene: TRBD2; J gene: TRBJ2-1; CDR3 DNA: TGTGCCAGCAGCCCACTAGCGGGAGGAAGTGCTGAGCAGTTCTTC; CDR3 protein: CASSPLAGGSAEQFF
V gene: TRBV7-3; D gene: NA; J gene: TRBJ2-1; CDR3 DNA: TGTGCCAGCAGCCCTCGAGGAGCGGGCCTATACAATGAGCAGTTCTTC; CDR3 protein: CASSPRGAGLYNEQFF
V gene: TRBV7-8; D gene: TRBD2; J gene: TRBJ2-2; CDR3 DNA: TGTGCCAGCAGCTTTTTGGGGCGGGGGACCGGGGAGCTGTTTTTT; CDR3 protein: CASSFLGRGTGELFF
V gene: TRBV7-5; D gene: NA; J gene: TRBJ1-4; CDR3 DNA: TGTGCCAGAAGCTTAATTTCGAAAAACAGGGGCTTCCGTGAAAAACTGTTTTTT; CDR3 protein: CARSLISKNRGFREKLFF
V gene: TRBV27; D gene: TRBD2; J gene: TRBJ2-7; CDR3 DNA: TGTGCCAGCTCACGACTAGCGGAGAGCTACGAGCAGTACTTC; CDR3 protein: CASSRLAESYEQYF
V gene: TRBV28; D gene: TRBD1; J gene: TRBJ1-5; CDR3 DNA: TGTGCCAGCAGTTTAGATGACAGGGGATCCCCACGGGGAAATCAGCCCCAGCATTTT; CDR3 protein: CASSLDDRGSPRGNQPQHF
V gene: TRBV6-5; D gene: NA; J gene: TRBJ1-1; CDR3 DNA: TGTGCCACCTCTAGGGGGGGAACGACCACTGAAGCTTTCTTT; CDR3 protein: CATSRGGTTTEAFF
V gene: TRBV5-4; D gene: NA; J gene: TRBJ1-1; CDR3 DNA: TGTGCCAGCAGCTCACAGGGTGAAGCTTTCTTT; CDR3 protein: CASSSQGEAFF
V gene: TRBV28; D gene: TRBD2; J gene: TRBJ2-1; CDR3 DNA: TGTGCCAGCAGTCCGCAGGGACTAGCGTGGGGTGAGCAGTTCTTC; CDR3 protein: CASSPQGLAWGEQFF